The following is a TCR beta chain sequence with its context. Antigen: not known. The PCR contained 60 Vbeta and 13 Jbeta primers. Profiled with immunoSEQ multiplex PCR; TCRdb holds only in-frame clones, not every one. The sample comprises approximately 80,000 clones, about four fifths of which are singletons, and 4% to 4.5% rests with the top ten. This sample was taken from a study of cytomegalovirus exposure and HLA in healthy donors. Study-wide results and caveats: Common viral pathogens seemed to be connected with several of the most significant clusters, according to a later analysis. About 87% or about 30% of the time was how often most TCR beta V segments were productive, according to an earlier analysis. Among the sequence variants, a highly shared cluster was likely an artifact of sequencing.

Trimming pared 6 bases from V and 4 bases from J, leaving 12 bases between. This CDR3 is 14 amino acids long. CDR1 and CDR2 (germline): MRHNA, SNTAGT. The sequence derives from a man between 60 and 75 years old in good health and CMV-seronegative. This chain connects TRBV6-4 to TRBJ2-2; TRBD1 is a possible D gene (6 bases). Sequenced sample: PBMCs. The CDR3 reads CASRQGLGTGELFF. CDR3 nucleotide sequence: TGTGCCAGCAGACAGGGTTTGGGCACCGGGGAGCTGTTTTTT.